One sample yielded the 6 T cell receptor beta chains listed below, sequenced in a study of T cells in localized non-small cell lung cancer. Sequencing used immunoSEQ multiplex PCR; TCRdb keeps in-frame clones, though not all of them. The table shows about 31,000 clones, with approximately 86% occurring only once. The material sequenced was peripheral blood mononuclear cells, taken before any cancer treatment. The receptors shown here come from a woman aged 35 to 75 with stage III lung adenocarcinoma.

The chain employs TRBV9 and TRBJ1-1; D is uncertain. This CDR3 is 14 amino acids long. CDR1 SGDLS and CDR2 YYNGEE come from the germline V gene. Trimming took 0 bases from V and 3 from J, leaving 9 bases between them. This CDR3 reads CASSVEGRHTEAFF. CDR3 nucleotides: TGTGCCAGCAGCGTAGAGGGCAGGCACACTGAAGCTTTCTTT. Drawing the rest from reference TRBV9 and TRBJ1-1, the complete variable domain is DSGVTQTPKHLITATGQRVTLRCSPRSGDLSVYWYQQSLDQGLQFLIQYYNGEERAKGNILERFSAQQFPDLHSELNLSSLELGDSALYFCASSVEGRHTEAFFGQGTRLTVV.

V gene TRBV21-1 combines with J gene TRBJ2-1; the table's D call, TRBD2, has no DNA check behind it. TRBV21-1 is a known pseudogene. The CDR3 has 19 residues. The CDR3 protein is CASSKPGLAHRSSYNEQFF. For the CDR3, the DNA is TGTGCCAGCAGTAAACCTGGACTAGCCCATAGGAGCTCCTACAATGAGCAGTTCTTC.

The rearrangement links TRBV7-2 to TRBJ2-2; 8 positions match TRBD1. The CDR3 runs 16 residues. The J segment lost 2 bases and the V segment lost 5 bases, leaving 7 bases of the junction unmatched. The germline V gene encodes CDR1 SGHTA and CDR2 FQGNSA. The CDR3 reads CASSPRQGINTGELFF. In DNA, the CDR3 is TGTGCCAGCAGCCCCCGACAGGGGATAAACACCGGGGAGCTGTTTTTT.

The rearrangement joins TRBV14 to TRBJ2-7; tentatively, D is TRBD1 (6 bases). The CDR3 has 17 residues. Trimming stripped 1 base from V and 2 bases from J, with 18 bases between. Germline loops: CDR1 SGHDN, CDR2 FVKESK. The CDR3 sequence is CASSQGFSMRTAYEQYF. The CDR3 DNA reads as TGTGCCAGCAGCCAAGGATTCTCAATGAGGACAGCCTACGAGCAGTACTTC.

V usage is TRBV10-3 and J usage is TRBJ1-3; no definite D call. The CDR3 is 15 residues long. The V end lost 3 bases, the J end lost 1 base, and 10 bases lay between the germline ends. Germline V CDR1 and CDR2: ENHRY, SYGVKD. The DNA for the CDR3 is TGTGCCATCAGTGAAGGTGGGGTTTCTGGAAACACCATATATTTT. Translation: CAISEGGVSGNTIYF.

V is TRBV5-3 and J is TRBJ2-5; perhaps TRBD1 as D (6 bases). TRBV5-3 is an open reading frame whose function is uncertain. This CDR3 contains 14 residues. Deletions cut 3 bases from V and 2 bases from J, with 11 bases between. The CDR3 sequence is CARSWGHPQETQYF. CDR3 nucleotide sequence: TGTGCCAGAAGCTGGGGACACCCACAAGAGACCCAGTACTTC.